These 19 T cell receptor beta chains share one sample of origin, sequenced in a study of cytomegalovirus exposure and HLA in healthy donors. PCR was performed using 60 Vbeta and 13 Jbeta primers. Here immunoSEQ multiplex PCR was the method, and the copy in TCRdb shows in-frame clones only, minus some. The sample includes roughly 160,000 clones, less than 85% of them seen just once. The sample comprised PBMCs. These TCRs come from a man in his sixties in good health and CMV-seronegative.

The V gene is TRBV4-3, the J gene TRBJ2-7; 7 nucleotides line up with TRBD1. The V segment lost 1 base and the J segment 3 bases; nucleotides outside the gene matches: 6. Germline V gives CDR1 LGHNA, CDR2 YSLEER. The CDR3 has 15 amino acids. CDR3 loop: CASSQGRDSLYEQYF. DNA for the CDR3: TGCGCCAGCAGCCAAGGTCGGGACAGCCTCTACGAGCAGTACTTC.

The V gene is TRBV27, the J gene TRBJ1-1; TRBD1 might be the D (6 bases). Trimming cost V 3 bases and J 3 bases, with 14 bases left between them. CDR3 length equals 15 residues. From germline, CDR1 is MNHEY and CDR2 SMNVEV (reference sequence). The CDR3 protein is CASSFRGQAYTEAFF. The CDR3 bases are TGTGCCAGCAGTTTCAGGGGCCAGGCCTACACTGAAGCTTTCTTT.

This clone has just one count. The V and J genes are TRBV7-9 and TRBJ1-2; 9 nucleotides line up with TRBD1. Germline assignment: CDR1 SEHNR and CDR2 FQNEAQ (reference sequence). The CDR3 is made up of 15 amino acids. J lost 7 bases, V lost 5 bases, and 11 bases had no gene match. CDR3 coding DNA: TGTGCCAGCAGCGGGGACAGGGCAGCGATCGGTGGCTACACCTTC. It encodes CASSGDRAAIGGYTF.

Note on this clone: A junction end diverges from the germline sequence, so it may reflect a read error. The CDR3 bases are TGTTCCAGCAGCCCGTTACTAGCGGGGGAAGGAGATACGCAGTATTTT. It yields the protein CSSSPLLAGEGDTQYF. V usage is TRBV7-9 and J usage is TRBJ2-3; 11 nucleotides agree with TRBD2. The CDR3 consists of 16 residues. In germline, CDR1 is SEHNR, CDR2 FQNEAQ (reference sequence).

This chain connects TRBV10-3 to TRBJ2-7; 9 nucleotides align to TRBD1. Germline V lookup: CDR1 ENHRY, CDR2 SYGVKD. This CDR3 spans 14 amino acids. Losses at the gene ends were 2 bases for V and 3 bases for J; bases not matched to a gene: 2. The DNA of the CDR3 is TGTGCCATCAGTGAGGGACAGGGGATCTACGAGCAGTACTTC. The encoded protein is CAISEGQGIYEQYF.

The rearrangement uses TRBV7-9 and TRBJ1-5; D possibly corresponds to TRBD1 (5 bases). The CDR3 extends over 17 amino acids. V was trimmed by 1 base and J by 2 bases, leaving 15 bases between them. Germline assignment: CDR1 SEHNR and CDR2 FQNEAQ (reference sequence). The chain's CDR3 is CASSLVMGGWGNQPQHF. Here the CDR3 DNA reads TGTGCCAGCAGCTTAGTTATGGGGGGTTGGGGCAATCAGCCCCAGCATTTT.

The J gene is TRBJ1-4, the V gene TRBV10-1, with D possibly being TRBD1 (6 bases). The V gene lost 6 bases and the J gene lost 5 bases, with 10 bases spanning the gap. Germline CDR1 is WNHNN and CDR2 is SYGVQD (reference sequence). There are 13 residues in the CDR3. The CDR3 sequence is CASSPDRNEKLFF. DNA for the CDR3: TGCGCCAGCAGCCCGGACAGAAATGAAAAACTGTTTTTT.

The gene calls are TRBV6-1 and TRBJ2-5; D is unresolved. CDR1 is MNHNS, CDR2 SASEGT, per germline. The CDR3 loop spans 13 amino acids. The V and J ends lost 3 bases and 0 bases respectively, with 5 bases between them. The DNA of the CDR3 is TGTGCCAGCAGTGACCCAAACCAAGAGACCCAGTACTTC. This codes for CASSDPNQETQYF.

As concerns this clone: Compared with germline, one end of the junction differs, possibly owing to a read error. The genes are TRBV18 and TRBJ1-2; possibly TRBD1 for D (6 bases). The CDR3 has 13 amino acids. From germline, CDR1 is KGHSH and CDR2 LQKENI. The DNA for the CDR3 is TGTGCCAGCTTGGGGGCGGACGGTTCCGTTCTCCACTTC. Its translation is CASLGADGSVLHF.

The genes are TRBV6-1 and TRBJ2-1; the match to TRBD1 covers 8 bases. From germline, CDR1 is MNHNS and CDR2 SASEGT. This CDR3 contains 15 residues. V lost 6 bases to trimming and J lost 4 bases; unmatched junction nucleotides: 8. In DNA form, the CDR3 reads TGTGCCAGCAGCACAGACAGGGGTAATTACAATGAGCAGTTCTTC. It yields the protein CASSTDRGNYNEQFF.

The chain carries TRBV5-6 and TRBJ1-5, with 8 bases matching TRBD1. The germline CDR1 and CDR2 sequences are SGHDT and YYEEEE. J was trimmed by 5 bases and V by 3 bases; bases with no gene match: 16. This CDR3 comprises 18 residues. The CDR3 region is CASSSALGQGWIDQPQHF. Here the CDR3 DNA reads TGTGCCAGCAGCTCGGCCCTCGGACAGGGTTGGATCGATCAGCCCCAGCATTTT.

The genes are TRBV6-4 and TRBJ1-6; D not resolved. This CDR3 contains 13 residues. Per the germline V gene, CDR1 is MRHNA and CDR2 is SNTAGT. Deletions cut 3 bases from V and 9 bases from J, with 9 bases between. DNA for the CDR3: TGTGCCAGCAGTGATCAAGAGGGTTCACCCCTCCACTTT. Protein sequence: CASSDQEGSPLHF.

In this sample, this clone turned up a few times. The chain uses TRBV10-3 and TRBJ2-2, with 8 bases lining up with TRBD1. The trim removed 7 bases at V and 0 bases at J, leaving 10 bases unmatched. CDR1 ENHRY and CDR2 SYGVKD come from the germline V gene. The CDR3 loop spans 17 amino acids. The CDR3 sequence is CAITPRTGTTNTGELFF. In DNA, the CDR3 is TGTGCCATCACCCCGAGGACAGGGACAACGAACACCGGGGAGCTGTTTTTT.

The chain carries TRBV11-3 and TRBJ2-2; 8 positions match TRBD1. The germline V gene has CDR1 SGHNT and CDR2 YENEEA. The J segment lost 2 bases and the V segment lost 5 bases, leaving 1 base of the junction unmatched. CDR3 size: 14 residues. In DNA form, the CDR3 reads TGTGCCAGCAGCGCAGGGGGCAACACCGGGGAGCTGTTTTTT. This translates into CASSAGGNTGELFF.

The chain employs TRBV7-9 and TRBJ2-7; D is possibly TRBD2 (6 bases). The CDR3 has 13 amino acids. Trimming stripped 5 bases from V and 7 bases from J, with 15 bases between. Germline CDR1 SEHNR, CDR2 FQNEAQ (reference sequence). This chain's CDR3 is CASSPVAGREQYF. CDR3 DNA sequence: TGTGCCAGCAGCCCAGTGGCAGGGAGGGAGCAGTACTTC.

This sequence joins TRBV7-9 and TRBJ2-5; TRBD2 might be the D (5 bases). Between the trimmed V and J ends, which lost 2 bases and 3 bases, there was a span of 10 bases. The germline CDR1 and CDR2 sequences are SEHNR and FQNEAQ (reference sequence). This CDR3 contains 14 residues. The CDR3 nucleotides read TGTGCCAGCAGCTTAATGATCGGGGAAGAGACCCAGTACTTC. Its translation is CASSLMIGEETQYF.

The chain carries TRBV10-2 and TRBJ1-2, with 12 bases lining up with TRBD1. The CDR3 has 13 residues. Germline V CDR1 and CDR2: WSHSY, SAAADI. Trimming removed 3 bases from V and 10 bases from J; junction bases left unmatched: 3. This CDR3 reads CASSEGTGGVYTF. The CDR3, as DNA: TGCGCCAGCAGTGAAGGGACAGGGGGCGTCTACACCTTC.

CDR3 bases: TGTGCCAGCAGCTTAGGGGTACTATACAATGAGCAGTTCTTC. Its translation: CASSLGVLYNEQFF. The chain joins TRBV7-2 to TRBJ2-1; D remains unclear. Between the trimmed V and J ends, which lost 1 base and 4 bases, there was a span of 8 bases. CDR1 is SGHTA, CDR2 FQGNSA, per germline. The CDR3 covers 14 residues.

This rearrangement joins TRBV5-4 to TRBJ2-3, with D possibly being TRBD1 (6 bases). The CDR3 loop spans 17 amino acids. Germline CDR1 SGHNT, CDR2 YYREEE (reference sequence). Trimming removed 0 bases at V and 2 bases at J, with 16 bases between. CDR3 DNA: TGTGCCAGCAGCTTGGAGCACGGTAGGGGGATCACAGATACGCAGTATTTT. This translates into CASSLEHGRGITDTQYF.